The clone carrying this T cell receptor (beta chain) has a handful of counts. Its antigen is still unknown. Each of the sorted populations had a purity greater than 95%. This sample is part of a study of beta chain features in type 1 diabetes. Study outcomes and limitations: Patients' naive, central memory and regulatory TCRB repertoires appeared more alike than those of healthy donors. These data did not resolve whether HLA type affects TCRB rearrangement. In type 1 diabetes patients, VDJ junctions had fewer insertions; deletions at these junctions were more frequent. Researchers report that Type 1 diabetes patients had moderately but significantly shorter TCRB CDR3s across all four CD4+ subsets.

Reverse transcribing all isolated RNA meant expressed TCRB transcripts were sequenced. This table comes from immunoSEQ multiplex PCR, and its TCRdb copy is limited to in-frame clones, with some not included. This table has 200,000 to 250,000 clones, approximately 15% appearing once. The sequenced sample was naive CD4+ T cells from blood. This clonotype was sampled from a man between 25 and 39 years old with type 1 diabetes.

DNA of the CDR3: TGTGCCAGCAGCTTAGCTGGGGCTAGCGGGGTCCAAGAGACCCAGTACTTC. Amino acids: CASSLAGASGVQETQYF. The rearrangement uses TRBV7-9 and TRBJ2-5, with 9 bases aligning to TRBD2. This CDR3 region has 17 residues. V lost 0 bases, J lost 1 base, and 6 bases stayed unmatched. The V gene's germline CDR1 is SEHNR and CDR2 FQNEAQ (reference sequence).